The T cell receptor beta chain described here comes from a study of regulatory T cells in long-lasting Graves disease. Investigators prepared the TCR beta libraries by applying iRepertoire HTBI primers and Arm-PCR of CDR3 regions. TCRdb recomputed calls from the multiplex PCR reads with MiXCR, one row per CDR3 protein. The sample yields over 400,000 distinct CDR3 sequences, 11% to 15% seen once. This clonotype occurred many times. The sample's time point: newly diagnosed GD, antithyroid drugs for less than 3 months. PBMC RNA served as the TCR library source. Trimming removed 4 bases from V and 1 base from J, with 13 bases in between. The germline V gene has CDR1 LGHDT and CDR2 YNNKEL (reference sequence). The CDR3 sequence is 15 residues long. These records were also assigned to another study, of T cells in Graves' hyperthyroidism and ophthalmopathy.

This chain joins TRBV3-1 and TRBJ1-1; D perhaps matches TRBD1 (5 bases). The sequencing here drew on peripheral blood mononuclear cells (PBMCs), taken at new diagnosis, from a patient treated with antithyroid drugs. This clonotype was sampled from a woman aged 45-65 years with Graves disease. The CDR3 DNA is TGTGCCAGCAGCCCGAGAGGGGTCGGGAACACTGAAGCTTTCTTT. It yields the protein CASSPRGVGNTEAFF.